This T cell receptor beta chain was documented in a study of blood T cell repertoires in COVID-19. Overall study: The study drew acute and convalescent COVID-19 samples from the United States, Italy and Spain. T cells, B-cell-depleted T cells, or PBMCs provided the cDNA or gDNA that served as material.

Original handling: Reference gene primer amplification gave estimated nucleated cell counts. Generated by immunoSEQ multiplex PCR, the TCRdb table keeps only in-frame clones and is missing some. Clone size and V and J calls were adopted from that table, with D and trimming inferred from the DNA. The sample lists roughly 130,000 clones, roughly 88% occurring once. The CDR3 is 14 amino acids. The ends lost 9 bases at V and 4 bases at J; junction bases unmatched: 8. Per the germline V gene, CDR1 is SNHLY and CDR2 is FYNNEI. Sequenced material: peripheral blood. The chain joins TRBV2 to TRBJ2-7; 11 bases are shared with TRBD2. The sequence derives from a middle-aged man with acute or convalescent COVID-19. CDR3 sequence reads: CARQILAGDYEQYF. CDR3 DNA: TGTGCCAGACAAATACTAGCGGGGGATTACGAGCAGTACTTC. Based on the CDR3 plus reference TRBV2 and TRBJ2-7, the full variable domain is EPEVTQTPSHQVTQMGQEVILRCVPISNHLYFYWYRQILGQKVEFLVSFYNNEISEKSEIFDDQFSVERPDGSNFTLKIRSTKLEDSAMYFCARQILAGDYEQYFGPGTRLTVT.